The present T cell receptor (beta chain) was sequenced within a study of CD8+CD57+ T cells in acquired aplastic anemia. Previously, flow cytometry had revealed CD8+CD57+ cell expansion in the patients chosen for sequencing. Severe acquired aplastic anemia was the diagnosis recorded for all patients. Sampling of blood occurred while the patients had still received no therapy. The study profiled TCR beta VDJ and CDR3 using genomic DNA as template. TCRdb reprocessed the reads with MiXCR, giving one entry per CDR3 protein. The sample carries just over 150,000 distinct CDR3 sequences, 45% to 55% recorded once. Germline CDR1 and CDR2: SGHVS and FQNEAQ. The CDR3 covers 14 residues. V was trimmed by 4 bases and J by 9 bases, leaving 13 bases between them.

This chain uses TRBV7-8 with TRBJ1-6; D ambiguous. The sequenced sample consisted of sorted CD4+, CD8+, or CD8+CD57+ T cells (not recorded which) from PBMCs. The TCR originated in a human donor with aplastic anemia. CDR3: CASSSPEIGSPLHF. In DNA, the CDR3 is TGTGCCAGCAGCTCGCCAGAGATAGGTTCACCCCTCCACTTT.